The 27 T cell receptor beta chains below come from one sample, sequenced in a study of OX40 agonist ivuxolimab in advanced cancers. TCRdb's table, derived via immunoSEQ multiplex PCR, lists solely in-frame clones and lacks some. The sample shows over 90,000 clones, 86% of them seen only once. Here the sequenced sample was CD4+ or CD8+ T cells sorted from blood, taken in a trial of the OX40 agonist ivuxolimab. Receptors were obtained from an adult with an advanced solid tumor such as melanoma, head and neck, liver or kidney cancer.

The rearrangement links TRBV2 to TRBJ2-1, with a weak D call TRBD1 (6 bases). This CDR3 contains 12 residues. V was shortened by 3 bases and J by 14 bases, with 14 bases between the two germline ends. Germline V lookup: CDR1 SNHLY, CDR2 FYNNEI. CDR3 sequence reads: CASSEGAGREFF. The CDR3, as DNA: TGTGCCAGCAGTGAGGGGGCAGGGCGGGAGTTCTTC. Drawing the rest from reference TRBV2 and TRBJ2-1, the complete variable domain is EPEVTQTPSHQVTQMGQEVILRCVPISNHLYFYWYRQILGQKVEFLVSFYNNEISEKSEIFDDQFSVERPDGSNFTLKIRSTKLEDSAMYFCASSEGAGREFFGPGTRLTVL.

This chain connects TRBV27 to TRBJ2-3; 10 bases are a match to TRBD1. Germline V gene lookup returns CDR1 MNHEY and CDR2 SMNVEV (reference sequence). With V trimmed by 7 bases and J by 3 bases, 7 bases remained unmatched. The CDR3 is 15 amino acids. CDR3 sequence (DNA): TGTGCCAGCACTATGGGACAGGGGATTACAGATACGCAGTATTTT. Its translation is CASTMGQGITDTQYF.

The gene calls are TRBV10-1 and TRBJ2-7; D tentatively reads TRBD1 or TRBD2 (5 bases each). CDR1 is WNHNN, CDR2 SYGVQD, per germline (reference sequence). The CDR3 extends over 12 amino acids. Trimming removed 8 bases at V and 2 bases at J, with 10 bases between. CDR3 nucleotides: TGCGCCAGCGGGACCCAAGCCTACGAGCAGTACTTC. Translating gives CASGTQAYEQYF.

DNA of the CDR3: TGTGCCAGCAGCTTCGAGGGGTCGGGTGAGACCCAGTACTTC. It encodes CASSFEGSGETQYF. The chain joins TRBV7-9 to TRBJ2-5; D tentatively reads TRBD1 or TRBD2 (5 bases each). Germline values: CDR1 SEHNR, CDR2 FQNEAQ (reference sequence). CDR3 length: 14 residues. Trimming removed 3 bases at V and 5 bases at J, with 13 bases between. The entire variable domain, with the rest obtained from reference TRBV7-9 and TRBJ2-5, is as follows: DTGVSQNPRHKITKRGQNVTFRCDPISEHNRLYWYRQTLGQGPEFLTYFQNEAQLEKSRLLSDRFSAERPKGSFSTLEIQRTEQGDSAMYLCASSFEGSGETQYFGPGTRLLVL.

V usage is TRBV5-1 and J usage is TRBJ2-5; a weak D match, TRBD2 (5 bases). Looked up from germline, CDR1 is SGHRS and CDR2 is YFSETQ. The CDR3 is made up of 15 amino acids. V gave up 3 bases and J gave up 5 bases, with 17 bases separating them. The CDR3 DNA follows: TGCGCCAGCAGCTCACTAGGGAATTTGGGGGAGACCCAGTACTTC. The encoded protein is CASSSLGNLGETQYF.

The J gene is TRBJ2-1, the V gene TRBV5-1; 7 positions match TRBD2. CDR3 size: 17 residues. Germline loops: CDR1 SGHRS, CDR2 YFSETQ. The ends lost 4 bases at V and 2 bases at J; junction bases unmatched: 12. As DNA, the CDR3 is TGCGCCAGCAGCCCCGACGGTGACGGGACTACCTACAATGAGCAGTTCTTC. This gives the protein CASSPDGDGTTYNEQFF.

The chain links TRBV5-1 to TRBJ1-1, with D uncertain. The CDR3 runs to 14 residues. Germline V CDR1 and CDR2: SGHRS, YFSETQ. V lost 4 bases to trimming and J lost 1 base, with 11 bases between them. CDR3 coding DNA: TGCGCCAGCAGCCCCGGGGTGCCGAACACTGAAGCTTTCTTT. Its translation is CASSPGVPNTEAFF.

The chain joins TRBV5-1 to TRBJ2-3; D is unresolved. The CDR3 totals 14 residues. Germline V CDR1 and CDR2: SGHRS, YFSETQ. The V end was cut by 4 bases, the J end by 4 bases, with 13 bases between. CDR3 nucleotide sequence: TGCGCCAGCAGCCCTGACTTAGAGGCAGATACGCAGTATTTT. Translating gives CASSPDLEADTQYF.

V usage is TRBV11-3 and J usage is TRBJ2-1, with D maybe TRBD2 (6 bases). This CDR3 has 14 residues. Germline CDR1 is SGHNT and CDR2 is YENEEA. V lost 0 bases, J lost 9 bases, and 12 bases lay in between. CDR3 DNA: TGTGCCAGCAGCTTAGAGGGGGGACCCAGTGAGCAGTTCTTC. Translation gives CASSLEGGPSEQFF.

The chain recombines TRBV10-2 with TRBJ2-5; D might be TRBD2 (5 bases). The closer fit of TRBJ2-7 to the DNA end suggests the J call may be wrong. CDR1 and CDR2 (germline): WSHSY, SAAADI. This CDR3 is built from 15 residues. CDR3 sequence (DNA): TGCGCCAGCAGTGAGTCGGGTAGCGCTAGCTACGAGCAGTACTTC. It codes for CASSESGSASYEQYF.

The chain has TRBV7-9 and TRBJ1-1; D is possibly TRBD1 (6 bases). Per the germline V gene, CDR1 is SEHNR and CDR2 is FQNEAQ (reference sequence). The V end was cut by 5 bases, the J end by 2 bases, with 21 bases between. The CDR3 has 17 residues. The CDR3 spells CASSQPPGATKNTEAFF. The CDR3 nucleotides read TGTGCCAGCAGCCAACCTCCAGGGGCGACTAAAAACACTGAAGCTTTCTTT.

The chain combines TRBV5-4 with TRBJ2-1, with TRBD1 identical over 7 bases. From germline, CDR1 is SGHNT and CDR2 YYREEE (reference sequence). Trimming took 3 bases from V and 4 from J; bases not matched to a gene: 7. The CDR3 extends over 15 amino acids. CDR3 coding DNA: TGTGCCAGCAGCTCCGGGACAGCGATTTACAATGAGCAGTTCTTC. Translation gives CASSSGTAIYNEQFF.

The sample holds one count of this clone. The chain carries TRBV5-1 and TRBJ2-2; a weak D match, TRBD2 (6 bases). Per germline, CDR1 SGHRS and CDR2 YFSETQ. Trimming left V 4 bases short and J 0 bases short, with 10 bases between. The CDR3 spans 15 residues. CDR3 nucleotides: TGCGCCAGCAGCCCCACGGGGGCGAACACCGGGGAGCTGTTTTTT. Amino acids: CASSPTGANTGELFF.

The chain recombines TRBV11-2 with TRBJ2-3; D gene uncertain. Germline loops: CDR1 SGHAT, CDR2 FQNNGV. The CDR3 totals 14 residues. Between the trimmed V and J ends, which lost 0 bases and 3 bases, there was a span of 7 bases. For the CDR3, the DNA is TGTGCCAGCAGCTTAGAGGCAGGAACAGATACGCAGTATTTT. Translating gives CASSLEAGTDTQYF.

This clone was counted only a few times. The chain joins TRBV2 to TRBJ1-2; 9 nucleotides match TRBD1. V shed 4 bases and J 6 bases; nucleotides not matched to a gene: 0. Germline V gene sequence: CDR1 SNHLY, CDR2 FYNNEI. This CDR3 comprises 12 residues. The CDR3: CASSGTGDGYTF. The CDR3 DNA is TGTGCCAGCAGTGGGACAGGGGATGGCTACACCTTC.

This chain links TRBV6-4 with TRBJ2-7; no reliable D call. Trimming stripped 6 bases from V and 3 bases from J, with 15 bases between. Germline loops: CDR1 MRHNA, CDR2 SNTAGT. CDR3 length: 14 amino acids. In DNA form, the CDR3 reads TGTGCCAGCAGGCTTGGCGGACGCCACTACGAGCAGTACTTC. Protein product: CASRLGGRHYEQYF.

This clone has only a few counts. V gene TRBV29-1 combines with J gene TRBJ1-1; no clear D gene. In germline, CDR1 is SQVTM, CDR2 ANQGSEA. The CDR3 has 13 residues. Trimming took 7 bases from V and 0 from J, leaving 12 bases between them. This CDR3 reads CSGAPRLNTEAFF. The DNA for the CDR3 is TGCAGCGGTGCACCGAGGCTGAACACTGAAGCTTTCTTT.

This chain links TRBV19 with TRBJ1-1; D may be TRBD1 (6 bases). This CDR3 contains 14 residues. The V end lost 7 bases, the J end lost 3 bases, and 15 bases lay between the germline ends. The germline V gene encodes CDR1 LNHDA and CDR2 SQIVND (reference sequence). CDR3 coding DNA: TGTGCCAGTACCAACAGGGCTCCGGACACTGAAGCTTTCTTT. Translated, it gives CASTNRAPDTEAFF.

The V and J genes are TRBV4-1 and TRBJ2-2, with 9 positions matching TRBD1. Germline lookup yields CDR1 MGHRA and CDR2 YSYEKL. V shed 5 bases, J shed 0 bases, and the junction held 4 bases outside the gene matches. The CDR3 totals 16 residues. The DNA of the CDR3 is TGCGCCAGCAGCGCTTGGACAGGGGCGAACACCGGGGAGCTGTTTTTT. This codes for CASSAWTGANTGELFF.

This chain links TRBV4-1 with TRBJ2-5, with D possibly TRBD1 on 6 matching bases. Germline values: CDR1 MGHRA, CDR2 YSYEKL. This CDR3 comprises 14 residues. V was trimmed by 4 bases and J by 2 bases, leaving 11 bases between them. The CDR3 coding sequence is TGCGCCAGCAGCCGGCAGGGGTTGCAAGAGACCCAGTACTTC. The encoded protein is CASSRQGLQETQYF.

The V call is TRBV19, the J call TRBJ1-5; a weak D match, TRBD1 (6 bases). CDR1 and CDR2 (germline): LNHDA, SQIVND (reference sequence). CDR3 length: 13 residues. The V and J ends lost 6 bases and 4 bases respectively, with 10 bases between them. DNA for the CDR3: TGTGCCAGTAGAAATACAGGGAATCAGCCCCAGCATTTT. This encodes CASRNTGNQPQHF.

J is TRBJ2-5 and V is TRBV2, with 9 bases aligning to TRBD1. TRBJ2-7 explains the end of the DNA better; the J call may be wrong. CDR1 is SNHLY and CDR2 is FYNNEI in the germline V gene. This CDR3 has 13 amino acids. The CDR3 loop is CASRQTGGYEQYF. As DNA, the CDR3 is TGTGCCAGCAGGCAGACAGGGGGGTACGAGCAGTACTTC.

The chain employs TRBV10-3 and TRBJ2-3, with no clear D. Germline-derived CDR1 and CDR2 are ENHRY and SYGVKD. V was shortened by 11 bases and J by 0 bases, with 6 bases between the two germline ends. CDR3 length equals 11 residues. The CDR3 region has the DNA TGTGCCGTAGGGAGCACAGATACGCAGTATTTT. This sequence encodes CAVGSTDTQYF.

This clone was picked up one time. Here the CDR3 DNA reads TGTGCCAGCAGACGTAAACCCAGCGCGGGAGGGTACCCAACCGGGGAGCTGTTTTTT. Translated, it gives CASRRKPSAGGYPTGELFF. V usage is TRBV4-2 and J usage is TRBJ2-2, with TRBD2 identical over 9 bases. The CDR3 loop spans 19 amino acids. The V segment lost 6 bases and the J segment 5 bases; nucleotides outside the gene matches: 19. In germline, CDR1 is LGHNA, CDR2 YNFKEQ.

The chain joins TRBV6-5 to TRBJ1-3; 7 bases are a match to TRBD1. J was trimmed by 4 bases and V by 2 bases; bases with no gene match: 5. CDR3 size: 15 residues. CDR1 MNHEY and CDR2 SVGAGI come from the germline V gene. For the CDR3, the DNA is TGTGCCAGCAGTTACAGGGGGCTCCGGGGAAACACCATATATTTT. Residues: CASSYRGLRGNTIYF.

This rearrangement joins TRBV4-2 to TRBJ1-2; 9 nucleotides agree with TRBD1. The CDR3 spans 17 residues. V trimming: 0 bases; J trimming: 2 bases; junction bases outside the gene matches: 7. Germline values: CDR1 LGHNA, CDR2 YNFKEQ. The CDR3 loop is CASSQDSGTGSNYGYTF. As DNA, the CDR3 is TGTGCCAGCAGCCAAGATTCGGGGACAGGGTCCAACTATGGCTACACCTTC.

The CDR3 here is CASRGPGQGITGELFF. DNA of the CDR3: TGTGCCAGCAGGGGTCCGGGACAGGGTATCACCGGGGAGCTGTTTTTT. V gene TRBV2 combines with J gene TRBJ2-2; TRBD1 agrees at 9 bases. The CDR3 runs to 16 residues. Trimming removed 6 bases from V and 4 bases from J; junction bases left unmatched: 9. Germline V CDR1 and CDR2: SNHLY, FYNNEI. Full variable domain (rest looked up from reference TRBV2 and TRBJ2-2): EPEVTQTPSHQVTQMGQEVILRCVPISNHLYFYWYRQILGQKVEFLVSFYNNEISEKSEIFDDQFSVERPDGSNFTLKIRSTKLEDSAMYFCASRGPGQGITGELFFGEGSRLTVL.